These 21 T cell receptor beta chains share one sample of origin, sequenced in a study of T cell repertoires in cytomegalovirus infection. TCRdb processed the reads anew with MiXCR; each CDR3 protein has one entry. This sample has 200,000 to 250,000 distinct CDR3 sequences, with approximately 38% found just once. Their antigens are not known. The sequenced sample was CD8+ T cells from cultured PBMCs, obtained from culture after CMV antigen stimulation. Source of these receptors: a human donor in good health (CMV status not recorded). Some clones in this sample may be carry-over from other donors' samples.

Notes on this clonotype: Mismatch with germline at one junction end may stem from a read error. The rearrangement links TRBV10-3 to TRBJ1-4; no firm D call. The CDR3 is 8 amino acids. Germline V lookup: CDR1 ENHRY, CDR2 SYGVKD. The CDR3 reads CAISARSF. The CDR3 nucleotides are TGTGCCATCAGCGCGAGGTCCTTT.

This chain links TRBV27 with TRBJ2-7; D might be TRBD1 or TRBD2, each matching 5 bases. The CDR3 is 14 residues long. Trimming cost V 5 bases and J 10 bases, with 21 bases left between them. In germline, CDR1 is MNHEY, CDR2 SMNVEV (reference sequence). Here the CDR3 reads CASSPAGTRLFQYF. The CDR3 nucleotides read TGTGCCAGCAGTCCGGCCGGGACCCGTCTTTTTCAGTACTTC.

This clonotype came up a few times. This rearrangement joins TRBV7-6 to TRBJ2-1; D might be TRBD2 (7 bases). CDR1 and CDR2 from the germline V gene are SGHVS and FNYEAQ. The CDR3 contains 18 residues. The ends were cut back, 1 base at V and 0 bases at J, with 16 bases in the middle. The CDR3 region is CASSLGGGGPHSYNEQFF. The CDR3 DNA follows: TGTGCCAGCAGCTTAGGGGGGGGGGGGCCTCACTCCTACAATGAGCAGTTCTTC. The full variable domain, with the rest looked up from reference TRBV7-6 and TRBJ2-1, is GAGVSQSPRYKVTKRGQDVALRCDPISGHVSLYWYRQALGQGPEFLTYFNYEAQQDKSGLPNDRFSAERPEGSISTLTIQRTEQRDSAMYRCASSLGGGGPHSYNEQFFGPGTRLTVL.

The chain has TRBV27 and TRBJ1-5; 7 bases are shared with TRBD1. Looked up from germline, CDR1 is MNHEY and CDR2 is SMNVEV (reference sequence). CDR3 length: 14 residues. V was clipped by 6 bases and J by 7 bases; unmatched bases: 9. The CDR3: CASSYNRGDQPQHF. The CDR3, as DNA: TGTGCCAGCAGCTATAACAGGGGCGACCAGCCCCAGCATTTT.

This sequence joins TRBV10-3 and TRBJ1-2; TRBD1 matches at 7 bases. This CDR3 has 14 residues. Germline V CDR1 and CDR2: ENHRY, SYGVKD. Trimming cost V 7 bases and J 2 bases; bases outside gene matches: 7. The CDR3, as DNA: TGTGCCATCAAGGGACAGAGGCCAAACTATGGCTACACCTTC. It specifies CAIKGQRPNYGYTF.

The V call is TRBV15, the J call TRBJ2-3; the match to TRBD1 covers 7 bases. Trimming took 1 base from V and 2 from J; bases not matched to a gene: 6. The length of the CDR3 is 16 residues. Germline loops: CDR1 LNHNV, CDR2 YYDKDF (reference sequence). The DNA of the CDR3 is TGTGCCACCAGCAGAGGCCGGGACAGAATCACAGATACGCAGTATTTT. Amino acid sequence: CATSRGRDRITDTQYF.

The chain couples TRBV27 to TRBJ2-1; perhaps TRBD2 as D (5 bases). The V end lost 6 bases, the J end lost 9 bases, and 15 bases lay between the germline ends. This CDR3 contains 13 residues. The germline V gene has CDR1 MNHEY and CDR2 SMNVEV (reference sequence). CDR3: CASSHGKRGEQFF. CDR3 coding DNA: TGTGCCAGCAGCCACGGGAAAAGAGGTGAGCAGTTCTTC.

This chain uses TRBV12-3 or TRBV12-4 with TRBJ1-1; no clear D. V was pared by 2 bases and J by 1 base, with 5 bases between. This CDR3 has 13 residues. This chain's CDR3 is CASSLNTNTEAFF. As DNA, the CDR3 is TGTGCCAGCAGTTTAAACACGAACACTGAAGCTTTCTTT.

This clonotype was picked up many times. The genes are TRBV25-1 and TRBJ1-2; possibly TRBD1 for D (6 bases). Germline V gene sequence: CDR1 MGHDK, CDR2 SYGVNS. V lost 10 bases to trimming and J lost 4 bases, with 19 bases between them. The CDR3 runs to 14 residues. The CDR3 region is CATSAEGRGYGYTF. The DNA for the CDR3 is TGTGCCACATCCGCGGAGGGCAGGGGCTATGGCTACACCTTC.

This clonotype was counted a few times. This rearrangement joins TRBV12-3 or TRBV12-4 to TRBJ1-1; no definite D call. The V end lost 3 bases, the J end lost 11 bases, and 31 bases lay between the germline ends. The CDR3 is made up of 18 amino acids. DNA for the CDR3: TGTGCCAGCAGTTTTAGTTCGAGGCGGGTTTCGACCAGTGTTCTGGCTTTCTTT. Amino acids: CASSFSSRRVSTSVLAFF.

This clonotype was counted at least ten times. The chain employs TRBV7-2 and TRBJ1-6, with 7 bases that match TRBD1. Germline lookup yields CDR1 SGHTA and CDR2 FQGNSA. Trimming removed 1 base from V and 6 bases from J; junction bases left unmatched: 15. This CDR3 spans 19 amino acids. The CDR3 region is CASSLEATGATVLNSPLHF. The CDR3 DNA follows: TGTGCCAGCAGCTTAGAGGCAACAGGGGCCACCGTCCTTAATTCACCCCTCCACTTT.

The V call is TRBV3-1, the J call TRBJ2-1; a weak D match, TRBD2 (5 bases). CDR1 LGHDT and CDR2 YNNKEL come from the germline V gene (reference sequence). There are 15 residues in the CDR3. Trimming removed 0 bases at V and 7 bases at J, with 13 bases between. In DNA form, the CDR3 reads TGTGCCAGCAGCCAAGACCGGAGCCGGGGTAATGAGCAGTTCTTC. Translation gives CASSQDRSRGNEQFF.

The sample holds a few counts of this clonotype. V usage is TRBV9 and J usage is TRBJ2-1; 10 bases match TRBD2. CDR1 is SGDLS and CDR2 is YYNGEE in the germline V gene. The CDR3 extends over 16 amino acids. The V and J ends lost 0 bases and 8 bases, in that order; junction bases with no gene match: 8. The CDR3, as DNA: TGTGCCAGCAGCGTAGTGGGTAGCGGGGGGTCGGATGAGCAGTTCTTC. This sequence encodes CASSVVGSGGSDEQFF.

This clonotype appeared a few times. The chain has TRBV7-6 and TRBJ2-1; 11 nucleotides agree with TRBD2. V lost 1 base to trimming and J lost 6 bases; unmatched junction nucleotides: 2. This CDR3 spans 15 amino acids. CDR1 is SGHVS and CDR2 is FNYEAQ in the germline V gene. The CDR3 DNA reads TGTGCCAGCAGCTTAGTTAGCGGGAGGGGCAATGAGCAGTTCTTC. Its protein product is CASSLVSGRGNEQFF.

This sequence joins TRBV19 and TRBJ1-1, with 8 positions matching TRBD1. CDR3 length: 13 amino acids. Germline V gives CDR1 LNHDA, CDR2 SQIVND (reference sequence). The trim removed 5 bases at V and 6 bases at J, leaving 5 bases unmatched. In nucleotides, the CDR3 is TGTGCCAGTAGTGAACAGGGGGATCCTGAAGCTTTCTTT. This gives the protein CASSEQGDPEAFF.

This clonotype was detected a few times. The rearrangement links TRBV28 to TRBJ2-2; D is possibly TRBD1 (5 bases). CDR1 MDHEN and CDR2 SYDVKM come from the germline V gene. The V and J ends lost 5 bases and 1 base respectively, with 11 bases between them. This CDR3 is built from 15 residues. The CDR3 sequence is CASSNGQGNTGELFF. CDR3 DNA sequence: TGTGCCAGCAGTAATGGGCAGGGGAACACCGGGGAGCTGTTTTTT. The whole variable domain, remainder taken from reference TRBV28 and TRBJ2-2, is DVKVTQSSRYLVKRTGEKVFLECVQDMDHENMFWYRQDPGLGLRLIYFSYDVKMKEKGDIPEGYSVSREKKERFSLILESASTNQTSMYLCASSNGQGNTGELFFGEGSRLTVL.

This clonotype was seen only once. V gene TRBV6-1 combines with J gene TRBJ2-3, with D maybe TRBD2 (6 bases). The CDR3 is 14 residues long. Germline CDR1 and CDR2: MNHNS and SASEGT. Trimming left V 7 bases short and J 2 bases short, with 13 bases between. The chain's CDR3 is CASNKGRFTDTQYF. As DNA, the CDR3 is TGTGCCAGCAACAAAGGGAGGTTCACAGATACGCAGTATTTT.

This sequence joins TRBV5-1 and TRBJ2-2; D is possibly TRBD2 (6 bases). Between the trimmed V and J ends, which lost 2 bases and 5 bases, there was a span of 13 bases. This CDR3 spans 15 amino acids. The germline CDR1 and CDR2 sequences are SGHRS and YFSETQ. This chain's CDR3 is CASSLAGGRTGELFF. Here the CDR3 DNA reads TGCGCCAGCAGCTTAGCCGGGGGTAGGACCGGGGAGCTGTTTTTT.

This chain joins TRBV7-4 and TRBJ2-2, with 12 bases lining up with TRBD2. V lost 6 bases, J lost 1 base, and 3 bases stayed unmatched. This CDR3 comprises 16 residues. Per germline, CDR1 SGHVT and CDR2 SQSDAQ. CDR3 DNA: TGTGCCAGCAGATCACTAGCGGGGGGGAACACCGGGGAGCTGTTTTTT. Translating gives CASRSLAGGNTGELFF.

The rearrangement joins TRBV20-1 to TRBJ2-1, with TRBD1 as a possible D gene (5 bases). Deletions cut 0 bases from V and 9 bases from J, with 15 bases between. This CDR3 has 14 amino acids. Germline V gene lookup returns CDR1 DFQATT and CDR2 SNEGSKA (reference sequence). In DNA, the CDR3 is TGCAGTGCTAGAGATTCCCCACAGGAGAGTGAGCAGTTCTTC. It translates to CSARDSPQESEQFF.

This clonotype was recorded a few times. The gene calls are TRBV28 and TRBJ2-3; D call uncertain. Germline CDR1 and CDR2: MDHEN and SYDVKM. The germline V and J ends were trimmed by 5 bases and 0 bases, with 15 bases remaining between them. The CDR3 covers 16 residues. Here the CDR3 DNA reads TGTGCCAGCAGTCCCCCAAGGTCCTCTAGCACAGATACGCAGTATTTT. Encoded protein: CASSPPRSSSTDTQYF.